Below, one TCR beta chain is given with its context. Its target is not known. These data originate in a study of blood T cells in healthy people across ages. The CDR3 totals 14 residues. Unmatched junction bases numbered 1, after V lost 3 bases and J lost 3 bases. In germline, CDR1 is ENHRY, CDR2 SYGVKD. Study conclusions and caveats: Unsorted PBMCs blocked a conclusive comparison of naive and antigen-experienced cells. It was held that the diversity estimates obtained from one million T cells were underestimates.

Alongside a J-beta primer mix, a sample-barcoded 5' primer served in a second PCR lasting about 7 to 12 cycles. TCRdb passed the 5' RACE reads through MiXCR, listing each CDR3 protein once. The sample carries over 600,000 distinct CDR3 sequences, around 20% recorded once. The rearrangement uses TRBV10-3 and TRBJ2-3, with 9 positions matching TRBD2. The sequenced material came from blood. The receptor comes from an older man in good health. CDR3 nucleotides: TGTGCCATCAGTGATAGCGGGAGTACAGATACGCAGTATTTT. Its protein is CAISDSGSTDTQYF.